Described below is a single T cell receptor (beta chain) sequence and its context. The antigen is undetermined. This specimen belongs to a study of cytotoxic CD8 clonotypes in ibrutinib-treated CLL. Study at large: In all, 10 to 11 patients were relapsed/refractory, some 16 were treatment-naive and around 17 were IGHV unmutated. By median around 66 months, about 12 had progressed and approximately 14 stayed remitted; responses had been 2 complete and about 24 partial. A mean of around 260,000 productive templates and approximately 90,000 productive rearrangements was obtained per sample. Findings of the study overall: Clonality increased with ibrutinib response but returned toward baseline at progression.

Trimming stripped 1 base from V and 4 bases from J, with 11 bases between. The CDR3 extends over 15 amino acids. Germline values: CDR1 LGHNA, CDR2 YSLEER. The assay was immunoSEQ multiplex PCR, and TCRdb's table has in-frame clones only and misses some. The data show 100,000 to 150,000 clones, 80% to 90% seen once. This rearrangement joins TRBV4-3 to TRBJ1-5; D call uncertain. The clonotype comes from a human donor with chronic lymphocytic leukemia. The sequencing here drew on PBMCs, taken after 24 months of ibrutinib treatment. CDR3 protein: CASSQGIKGNQPQHF. In DNA form, the CDR3 reads TGCGCCAGCAGCCAAGGAATAAAAGGGAATCAGCCCCAGCATTTT.